This TCR beta chain was identified during a study of blood T cell repertoires in COVID-19. As handled by the study authors: It was from reference gene primer amplification that nucleated cell counts were estimated. Produced via immunoSEQ multiplex PCR; TCRdb's table is partial and in-frame only. The D gene and trimming were derived from the DNA, and the V and J assignments and clone size from that table. Of over 200,000 clones listed, about 90% were seen once; the top ten hold roughly 12%. The sequenced sample was peripheral blood. This clonotype originated in a woman between 18 and 29 years old who had recovered from COVID-19.

The CDR3 region has the DNA TGTGCCAGCAGCTTAGGAGGGCGGCACTCCGGGGAGCTGTTTTTT. Its translation is CASSLGGRHSGELFF. The chain has TRBV7-8 and TRBJ2-2, with D possibly matching TRBD2 (5 bases). Germline V gives CDR1 SGHVS, CDR2 FQNEAQ. Trimming took off 1 base at V and 6 bases at J, with 12 bases between the two ends. This CDR3 comprises 15 residues.